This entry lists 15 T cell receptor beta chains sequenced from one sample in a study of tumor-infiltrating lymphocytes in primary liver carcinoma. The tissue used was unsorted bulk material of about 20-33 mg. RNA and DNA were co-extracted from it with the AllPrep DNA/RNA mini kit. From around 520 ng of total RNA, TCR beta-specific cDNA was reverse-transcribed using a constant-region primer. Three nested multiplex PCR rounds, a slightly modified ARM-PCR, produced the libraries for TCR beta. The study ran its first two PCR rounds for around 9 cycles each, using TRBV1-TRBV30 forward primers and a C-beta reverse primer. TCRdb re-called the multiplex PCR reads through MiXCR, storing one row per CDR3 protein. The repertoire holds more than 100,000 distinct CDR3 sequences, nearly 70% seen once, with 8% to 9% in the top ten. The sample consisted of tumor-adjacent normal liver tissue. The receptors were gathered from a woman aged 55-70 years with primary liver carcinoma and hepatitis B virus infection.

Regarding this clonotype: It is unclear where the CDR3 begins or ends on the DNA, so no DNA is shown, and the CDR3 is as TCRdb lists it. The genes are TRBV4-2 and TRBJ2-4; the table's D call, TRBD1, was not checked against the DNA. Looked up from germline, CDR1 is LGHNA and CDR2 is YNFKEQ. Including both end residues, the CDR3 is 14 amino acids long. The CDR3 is CASSQDFAGGIQCF.

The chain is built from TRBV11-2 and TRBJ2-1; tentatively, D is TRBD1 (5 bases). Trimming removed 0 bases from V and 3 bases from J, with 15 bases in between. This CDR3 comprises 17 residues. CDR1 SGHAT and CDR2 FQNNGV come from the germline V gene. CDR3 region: CASSLDEQVMVYNEQFF. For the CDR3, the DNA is TGTGCCAGCAGCTTAGATGAACAGGTTATGGTCTACAATGAGCAGTTCTTC.

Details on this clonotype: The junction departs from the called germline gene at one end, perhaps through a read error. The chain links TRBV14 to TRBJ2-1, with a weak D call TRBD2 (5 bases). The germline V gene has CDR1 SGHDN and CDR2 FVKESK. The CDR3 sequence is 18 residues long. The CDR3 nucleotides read TGTGCCGGCAGCCGCTGTTACGGGTGGGAGAGAGTCTACAATGATCAGTTCTTC. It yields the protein CAGSRCYGWERVYNDQFF.

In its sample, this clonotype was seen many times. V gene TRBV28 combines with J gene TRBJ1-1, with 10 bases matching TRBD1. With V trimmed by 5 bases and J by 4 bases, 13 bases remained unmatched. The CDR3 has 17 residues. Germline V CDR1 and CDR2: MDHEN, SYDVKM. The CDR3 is CASSLSRDRGGSTEAFF. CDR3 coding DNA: TGTGCCAGCAGTCTCTCCCGGGACAGGGGAGGTTCCACTGAAGCTTTCTTT.

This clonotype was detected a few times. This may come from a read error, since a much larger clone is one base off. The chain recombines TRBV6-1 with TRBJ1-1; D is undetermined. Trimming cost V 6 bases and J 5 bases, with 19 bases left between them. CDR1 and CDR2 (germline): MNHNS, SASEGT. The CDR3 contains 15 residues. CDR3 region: CASRAVRIALTEAFF. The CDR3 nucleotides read TGTGCCAGCAGAGCCGTAAGGATAGCCCTAACTGAAGCTTTCTTT.

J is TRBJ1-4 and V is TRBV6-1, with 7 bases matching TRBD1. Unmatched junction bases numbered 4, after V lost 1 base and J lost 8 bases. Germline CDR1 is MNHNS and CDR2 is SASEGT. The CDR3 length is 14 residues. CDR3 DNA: TGTGCCAGCAGTGAAGGGACAGGAGGGGAAAAACTGTTTTTT. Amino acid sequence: CASSEGTGGEKLFF.

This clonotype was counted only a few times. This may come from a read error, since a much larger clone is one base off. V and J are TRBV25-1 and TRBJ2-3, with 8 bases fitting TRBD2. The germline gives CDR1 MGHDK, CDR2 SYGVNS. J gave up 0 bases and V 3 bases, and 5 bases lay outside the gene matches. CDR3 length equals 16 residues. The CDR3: CASSDLTSDSTDTQYF. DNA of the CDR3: TGTGCCAGCAGTGATTTGACTAGCGATAGCACAGATACGCAGTATTTT. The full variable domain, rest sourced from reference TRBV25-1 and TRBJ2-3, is EADIYQTPRYLVIGTGKKITLECSQTMGHDKMYWYQQDPGMELHLIHYSYGVNSTEKGDLSSESTVSRIRTEHFPLTLESARPSHTSQYLCASSDLTSDSTDTQYFGPGTRLTVL.

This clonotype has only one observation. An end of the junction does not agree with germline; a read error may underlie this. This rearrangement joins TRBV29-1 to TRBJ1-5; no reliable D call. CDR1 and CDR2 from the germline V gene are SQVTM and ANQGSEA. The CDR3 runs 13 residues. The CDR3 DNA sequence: TGCAGCGTCTTAGTTTCTGGAGGTCAGCCCCCGCATTTT. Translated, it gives CSVLVSGGQPPHF. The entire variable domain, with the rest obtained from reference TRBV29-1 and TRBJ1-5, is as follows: SAVISQKPSRDICQRGTSLTIQCQVDSQVTMMFWYRQQPGQSLTLIATANQGSEATYESGFVIDKFPISRPNLTFSTLTVSNMSPEDSSIYLCSVLVSGGQPPHFGDGTRLSIL.

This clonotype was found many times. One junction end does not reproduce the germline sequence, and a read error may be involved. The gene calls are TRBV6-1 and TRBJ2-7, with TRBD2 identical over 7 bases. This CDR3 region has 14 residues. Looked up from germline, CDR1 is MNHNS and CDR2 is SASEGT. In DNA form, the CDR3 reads TGTGCCGGCAGTGAAGCTTTCGGGGGGTACGAGCAGTACTTC. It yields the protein CAGSEAFGGYEQYF.

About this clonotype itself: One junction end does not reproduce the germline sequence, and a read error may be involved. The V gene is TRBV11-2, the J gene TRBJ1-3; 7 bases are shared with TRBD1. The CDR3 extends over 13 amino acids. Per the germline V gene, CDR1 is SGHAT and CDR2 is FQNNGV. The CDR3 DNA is TGCGCCAGCATCCGGACAGGAGGAAACACCATATATTTT. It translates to CASIRTGGNTIYF. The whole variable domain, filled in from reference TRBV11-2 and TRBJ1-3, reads EAGVAQSPRYKIIEKRQSVAFWCNPISGHATLYWYQQILGQGPKLLIQFQNNGVVDDSQLPKDRFSAERLKGVDSTLKIQPAKLEDSAVYLCASIRTGGNTIYFGEGSWLTVV.

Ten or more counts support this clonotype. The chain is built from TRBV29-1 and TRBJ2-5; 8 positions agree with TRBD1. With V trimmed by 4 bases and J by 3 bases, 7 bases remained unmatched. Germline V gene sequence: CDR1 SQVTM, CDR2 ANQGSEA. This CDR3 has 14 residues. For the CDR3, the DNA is TGCAGCGTTGTGGCCCAGGGGGCAGAAGAGACCCAGTACTTC. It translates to CSVVAQGAEETQYF.

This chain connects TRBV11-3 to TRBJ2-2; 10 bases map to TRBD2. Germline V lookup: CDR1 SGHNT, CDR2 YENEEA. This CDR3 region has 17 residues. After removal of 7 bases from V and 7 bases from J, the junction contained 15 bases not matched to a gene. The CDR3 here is CASTPNPILAGVGELFF. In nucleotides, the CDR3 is TGTGCCAGCACCCCGAACCCGATTCTAGCGGGAGTCGGGGAGCTGTTTTTT.

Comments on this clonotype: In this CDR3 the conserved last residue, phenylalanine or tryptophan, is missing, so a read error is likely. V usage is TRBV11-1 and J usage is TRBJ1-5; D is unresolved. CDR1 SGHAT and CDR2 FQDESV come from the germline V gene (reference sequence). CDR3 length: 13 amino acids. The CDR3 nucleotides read TGTGCCAACAGCCTTTCCGGTAATCAGCCCCAGCATCTT. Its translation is CANSLSGNQPQHL.

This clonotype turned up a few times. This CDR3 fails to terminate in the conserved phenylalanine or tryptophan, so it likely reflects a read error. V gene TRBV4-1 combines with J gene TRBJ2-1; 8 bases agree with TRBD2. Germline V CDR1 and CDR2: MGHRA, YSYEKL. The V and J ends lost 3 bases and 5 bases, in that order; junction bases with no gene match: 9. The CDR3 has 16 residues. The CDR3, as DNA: TGCGCCAGCAGCCAGGAAGGGCGAGCGGGGGACAATGAGCAGTTCCTC. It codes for CASSQEGRAGDNEQFL.

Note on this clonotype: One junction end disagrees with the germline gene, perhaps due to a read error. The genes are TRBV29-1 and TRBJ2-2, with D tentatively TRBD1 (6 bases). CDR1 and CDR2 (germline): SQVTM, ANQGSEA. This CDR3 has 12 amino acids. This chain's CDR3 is CIVEWDTGELFF. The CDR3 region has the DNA TGCATCGTTGAATGGGACACCGGGGAACTGTTTTTT.